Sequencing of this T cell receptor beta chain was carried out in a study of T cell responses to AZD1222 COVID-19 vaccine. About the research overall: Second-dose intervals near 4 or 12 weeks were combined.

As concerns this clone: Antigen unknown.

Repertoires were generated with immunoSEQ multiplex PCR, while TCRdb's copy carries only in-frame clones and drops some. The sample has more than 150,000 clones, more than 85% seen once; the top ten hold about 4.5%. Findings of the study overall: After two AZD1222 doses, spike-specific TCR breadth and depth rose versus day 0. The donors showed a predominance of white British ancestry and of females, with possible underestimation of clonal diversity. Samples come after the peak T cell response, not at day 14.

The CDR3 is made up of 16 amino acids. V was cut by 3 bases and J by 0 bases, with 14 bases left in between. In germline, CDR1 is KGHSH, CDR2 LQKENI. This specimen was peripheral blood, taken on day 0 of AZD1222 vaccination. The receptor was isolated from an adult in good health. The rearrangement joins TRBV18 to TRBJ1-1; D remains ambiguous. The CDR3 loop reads CASSPHKLSMNTEAFF. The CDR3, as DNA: TGTGCCAGCTCACCCCACAAGCTTTCAATGAACACTGAAGCTTTCTTT.